The 29 T cell receptor beta chains presented below share a single source sample, sequenced in a study of cytotoxic CD8 clonotypes in ibrutinib-treated CLL (dated by TCRdb to the early 2020s). Reading the label with the study, this specimen's time point is: progressive disease on ibrutinib. Library generation was performed with the immunoSEQ multiplex PCR assay. As stored in TCRdb, this immuneACCESS dataset retains in-frame rearrangements with V and J assigned. A fraction of the clones does not appear; measured against another copy, unresolved V genes explain less than half of the discrepancy, and the remainder lacks a known reason. Here the sample has about 300,000 clones; 60% to 80% occur a single time. About 5.8% of the sample comes from the top ten. The sample was PBMCs, taken at disease progression, from a patient treated with ibrutinib. The origin of the receptors is a human donor with chronic lymphocytic leukemia.

V is TRBV6-1 and J is TRBJ2-5; maybe TRBD1 (6 bases). V was pared by 6 bases and J by 4 bases, with 15 bases between. The length of the CDR3 is 14 residues. Germline lookup yields CDR1 MNHNS and CDR2 SASEGT. CDR3 loop: CASREPGAIETQYF. The CDR3 DNA reads TGTGCCAGCAGGGAGCCAGGGGCTATAGAGACCCAGTACTTC.

The chain is built from TRBV5-5 and TRBJ2-3, with 8 positions matching TRBD2. Germline V lookup: CDR1 SGHKS, CDR2 YYEKEE (reference sequence). V lost 4 bases, J lost 1 base, and 5 bases stayed unmatched. CDR3 length: 15 amino acids. The CDR3: CASSPNGGGTDTQYF. CDR3 DNA sequence: TGTGCCAGCAGCCCAAACGGGGGGGGCACAGATACGCAGTATTTT. The variable domain in full, with the rest retrieved from reference TRBV5-5 and TRBJ2-3, is DAGVTQSPTHLIKTRGQQVTLRCSPISGHKSVSWYQQVLGQGPQFIFQYYEKEERGRGNFPDRFSARQFPNYSSELNVNALLLGDSALYLCASSPNGGGTDTQYFGPGTRLTVL.

This clone turned up a few times. The rearrangement links TRBV6-6 to TRBJ1-1; 8 nucleotides match TRBD1. J lost 5 bases, V lost 6 bases, and 5 bases had no gene match. The CDR3 extends over 13 amino acids. Germline loops: CDR1 MNHNY, CDR2 SVGAGI (reference sequence). The CDR3 is CASSDQGATEAFF. The CDR3 DNA reads TGTGCCAGCAGCGATCAGGGGGCGACTGAAGCTTTCTTT.

This chain links TRBV28 with TRBJ1-2, with D maybe TRBD1 (5 bases). V lost 5 bases and J 4 bases, leaving 14 bases between the germline ends. Germline CDR1 reads MDHEN; CDR2 reads SYDVKM. The CDR3 runs to 14 residues. The CDR3 DNA sequence: TGTGCCAGCAGTGCGACAGTACCCGTCTATGGCTACACCTTC. Protein product: CASSATVPVYGYTF.

This chain connects TRBV18 to TRBJ2-3, with 8 nucleotides matching TRBD1. From germline, CDR1 is KGHSH and CDR2 LQKENI. Unmatched junction bases numbered 8, after V lost 7 bases and J lost 5 bases. The CDR3 totals 14 residues. The CDR3 reads CASFWTGNGDTQYF. As DNA, the CDR3 is TGTGCCAGCTTTTGGACAGGGAATGGAGATACGCAGTATTTT. Complete variable domain (other parts from reference TRBV18 and TRBJ2-3): NAGVMQNPRHLVRRRGQEARLRCSPMKGHSHVYWYRQLPEEGLKFMVYLQKENIIDESGMPKERFSAEFPKEGPSILRIQQVVRGDSAAYFCASFWTGNGDTQYFGPGTRLTVL.

The CDR3 coding sequence is TGTGCCAGCAGTGAAGGGCCGGGACCCGCTGGCAATCAGCCCCAGCATTTT. Protein sequence: CASSEGPGPAGNQPQHF. The V call is TRBV2, the J call TRBJ1-5; TRBD1 is a possible D gene (5 bases). Germline CDR1 and CDR2: SNHLY and FYNNEI. The CDR3 spans 17 residues. V was pared by 1 base and J by 2 bases, with 15 bases between.

A few counts support this clone. J is TRBJ2-2 and V is TRBV2; TRBD2 might be the D (6 bases). CDR1 is SNHLY and CDR2 is FYNNEI in the germline V gene. The length of the CDR3 is 15 residues. V gave up 5 bases and J gave up 1 base, with 11 bases separating them. Here the CDR3 DNA reads TGTGCCAGCAGTTGGCGGGGAATGAACACCGGGGAGCTGTTTTTT. As protein: CASSWRGMNTGELFF.

This chain joins TRBV20-1 and TRBJ2-1; D not certain. In germline, CDR1 is DFQATT, CDR2 SNEGSKA (reference sequence). Trimming cost V 5 bases and J 8 bases, with 7 bases left between them. CDR3 size: 10 residues. DNA for the CDR3: TGCAGTGCTGGGATGGATGAGCAGTTCTTC. Protein: CSAGMDEQFF.

V and J are TRBV9 and TRBJ2-2; D remains unclear. With 4 bases removed from V and 3 bases from J, the gap between germline ends came to 16 bases. CDR1 SGDLS and CDR2 YYNGEE come from the germline V gene. This CDR3 region has 16 residues. The CDR3 bases are TGTGCCAGCAGCCCTAGAGGAGCTCTCGACACCGGGGAGCTGTTTTTT. This codes for CASSPRGALDTGELFF.

This chain joins TRBV4-3 and TRBJ1-1; D is undetermined. Germline values: CDR1 LGHNA, CDR2 YSLEER. V shed 0 bases and J shed 3 bases, with 8 bases lying between them. CDR3 length equals 14 residues. The CDR3 loop reads CASSQEGWDTEAFF. The CDR3 nucleotides are TGCGCCAGCAGCCAAGAAGGGTGGGACACTGAAGCTTTCTTT.

This chain links TRBV9 with TRBJ2-3; 9 bases line up with TRBD1. Germline CDR1 and CDR2: SGDLS and YYNGEE. CDR3 length equals 15 residues. The V gene end was trimmed by 4 bases and the J gene end by 4 bases; junction bases not matched to a gene: 7. CDR3 sequence: CASSLGDREADTQYF. The CDR3 DNA follows: TGTGCCAGCAGCCTTGGGGACAGGGAAGCAGATACGCAGTATTTT.

This clone was recorded a few times. The chain combines TRBV19 with TRBJ2-6; D unclear. The germline gives CDR1 LNHDA, CDR2 SQIVND (reference sequence). Trimming left V 5 bases short and J 0 bases short, with 11 bases between. The length of the CDR3 is 16 residues. As DNA, the CDR3 is TGTGCCAGTAGTGTAAAGGTTTACTCTGGGGCCAACGTCCTGACTTTC. This codes for CASSVKVYSGANVLTF.

This clone was counted a few times. The chain joins TRBV4-1 to TRBJ2-7, with D possibly TRBD2 on 6 matching bases. This CDR3 is 14 amino acids long. Germline assignment: CDR1 MGHRA and CDR2 YSYEKL. V was clipped by 1 base and J by 6 bases, with 13 bases between them. Written as DNA, the CDR3 is TGCGCCAGCAGCCAAGCTGGACACGGGAGCGAGCAGTACTTC. Its protein product is CASSQAGHGSEQYF.

V is TRBV21-1 and J is TRBJ2-5. TRBV21-1 is an annotated pseudogene. The CDR3 totals 15 residues. The CDR3 reads CASSKGVRPMETQYF. The DNA of the CDR3 is TGTGCCAGCAGCAAAGGGGTCAGACCTATGGAGACCCAGTACTTC.

This sequence joins TRBV10-2 and TRBJ1-2; D remains unclear. The CDR3 consists of 14 residues. Looked up from germline, CDR1 is WSHSY and CDR2 is SAAADI. Trimming pared 4 bases from V and 0 bases from J, leaving 9 bases between. The CDR3 sequence is CASSVEVANYGYTF. The CDR3 DNA reads as TGCGCCAGCAGTGTTGAGGTCGCTAACTATGGCTACACCTTC.

The J gene is TRBJ2-1, the V gene TRBV4-1; D possibly corresponds to TRBD1 (5 bases). CDR1 is MGHRA, CDR2 YSYEKL, per germline. The ends were cut back, 0 bases at V and 2 bases at J, with 17 bases in the middle. The length of the CDR3 is 18 residues. In DNA form, the CDR3 reads TGCGCCAGCAGCCAAGAAGGACCCTCCCTGGGGCCCTACAATGAGCAGTTCTTC. It specifies CASSQEGPSLGPYNEQFF.

The gene calls are TRBV4-1 and TRBJ1-5, with 7 bases that match TRBD1. J gave up 5 bases and V 0 bases, and 7 bases lay outside the gene matches. The CDR3 has 16 residues. Germline CDR1 and CDR2: MGHRA and YSYEKL. The CDR3 bases are TGCGCCAGCAGCCAAGATAGAAACAGGGGCGATCAGCCCCAGCATTTT. Its protein is CASSQDRNRGDQPQHF.

The chain has TRBV5-6 and TRBJ1-2; 8 bases are a match to TRBD1. This CDR3 contains 14 residues. J gave up 8 bases and V 0 bases, and 6 bases lay outside the gene matches. Germline loops: CDR1 SGHDT, CDR2 YYEEEE. The CDR3 DNA follows: TGTGCCAGCAGCTTGGTCGGCAGGGGGCAAGGCTACACCTTC. Protein product: CASSLVGRGQGYTF.

This sequence joins TRBV15 and TRBJ1-2; D is undetermined. Germline CDR1 reads LNHNV; CDR2 reads YYDKDF (reference sequence). The CDR3 sequence is 17 residues long. Trimming pared 1 base from V and 5 bases from J, leaving 20 bases between. Written as DNA, the CDR3 is TGTGCCACCAGCAGAGGAGTGGGGTCACCGAGGGAGTATGGCTACACCTTC. Amino acid sequence: CATSRGVGSPREYGYTF.

The V and J genes are TRBV7-9 and TRBJ1-1; D ambiguous. CDR1 SEHNR and CDR2 FQNEAQ come from the germline V gene (reference sequence). The CDR3 sequence is 11 residues long. V lost 6 bases and J lost 6, with 8 bases in between. CDR3 amino acids: CASRLVAEAFF. CDR3 nucleotide sequence: TGTGCCAGCAGATTGGTGGCTGAAGCTTTCTTT.

The chain uses TRBV27 and TRBJ2-7; 7 nucleotides agree with TRBD2. From germline, CDR1 is MNHEY and CDR2 SMNVEV (reference sequence). This CDR3 region has 16 residues. Trimming took 2 bases from V and 1 from J; bases not matched to a gene: 8. DNA of the CDR3: TGTGCCAGCAGTTTAAGCGGACTAGTATGGTCCTACGAGCAGTACTTC. Translation gives CASSLSGLVWSYEQYF.

This sequence joins TRBV5-4 and TRBJ2-7, with 7 bases identical to TRBD2. V trimming: 4 bases; J trimming: 4 bases; junction bases outside the gene matches: 8. This CDR3 is 14 amino acids long. Germline-derived CDR1 and CDR2 are SGHNT and YYREEE (reference sequence). The DNA of the CDR3 is TGTGCCAGCAGCCCTAGCGGTAAGGCGTACGAGCAGTACTTC. It codes for CASSPSGKAYEQYF.

This chain joins TRBV7-8 and TRBJ2-1, with a weak D call TRBD1 (5 bases). Germline CDR1 SGHVS, CDR2 FQNEAQ. The CDR3 has 14 amino acids. Trimming took off 5 bases at V and 8 bases at J, with 16 bases between the two ends. In nucleotides, the CDR3 is TGTGCCAGCAGCCCCACCAGGGTTGACGATGAGCAGTTCTTC. This codes for CASSPTRVDDEQFF.

The V and J genes are TRBV28 and TRBJ2-6; D is undetermined. This CDR3 is 15 amino acids long. The germline V gene has CDR1 MDHEN and CDR2 SYDVKM. Trimming pared 2 bases from V and 2 bases from J, leaving 7 bases between. DNA for the CDR3: TGTGCCAGCAGTTTAGGGCACCCTGGGGCCAACGTCCTGACTTTC. Its translation: CASSLGHPGANVLTF.

This clone was recorded only once. The chain recombines TRBV7-8 with TRBJ1-5; weak D call: TRBD1 (5 bases). CDR3 length equals 15 residues. The germline V gene encodes CDR1 SGHVS and CDR2 FQNEAQ. Trimming cost V 1 base and J 6 bases, with 13 bases left between them. CDR3 in DNA: TGTGCCAGCAGCTTAGGAAGGGGAGGAGGTCAGCCCCAGCATTTT. Translation gives CASSLGRGGGQPQHF.

This sequence joins TRBV27 and TRBJ1-3; D unclear. There are 13 residues in the CDR3. Per germline, CDR1 MNHEY and CDR2 SMNVEV (reference sequence). The ends were cut back, 3 bases at V and 0 bases at J, with 3 bases in the middle. CDR3 region: CASSFSSGNTIYF. The CDR3 nucleotides are TGTGCCAGCAGTTTCAGCTCTGGAAACACCATATATTTT.

The gene calls are TRBV19 and TRBJ2-2; D not certain. The CDR3 extends over 14 amino acids. Trimming removed 3 bases at V and 1 base at J, with 6 bases between. Germline V gene lookup returns CDR1 LNHDA and CDR2 SQIVND (reference sequence). CDR3 bases: TGTGCCAGTAGTATGAGTAGGAACACCGGGGAGCTGTTTTTT. Translation gives CASSMSRNTGELFF.

The chain recombines TRBV5-1 with TRBJ2-1; D gene unclear. CDR1 is SGHRS and CDR2 is YFSETQ in the germline V gene. The CDR3 is 15 residues long. The V and J ends lost 1 base and 2 bases respectively, with 10 bases between them. The DNA for the CDR3 is TGCGCCAGCAGCTTGAATCCTACCACCTACAATGAGCAGTTCTTC. Encoded protein: CASSLNPTTYNEQFF.

This clone showed up just a few times. This rearrangement joins TRBV7-3 to TRBJ2-1; TRBD2 agrees at 9 bases. CDR1 is SGHTA and CDR2 is FQGTGA in the germline V gene. This CDR3 spans 15 amino acids. J gave up 4 bases and V 5 bases, and 6 bases lay outside the gene matches. The CDR3 sequence: CASSHGTSRYNEQFF. The CDR3 DNA follows: TGTGCCAGCAGCCACGGGACTAGCCGGTACAATGAGCAGTTCTTC.